This TCR beta chain was documented in a study of identical twins (dated by TCRdb to the mid-2010s). About the full investigation: TCR alpha and beta repertoires from monozygotic twins, unrelated adults of various ages and cord blood were deep-sequenced to test whether fetal clonotypes persist. To rule out contamination, replicate twin experiments were performed at different times with different library preparation protocols.

This clonotype was seen at least ten times. Its antigen remains undetermined. No base quality values were provided; no much bigger clone lies one nucleotide off. The library was obtained by 5' RACE. The instrument was an Illumina HiSeq 2000. A universal primer binding site was introduced by template switching, and a unique molecular identifier was present in the final cDNA, enabling accurate counting of TCR cDNA molecules. Specific primers in the conserved constant-segment region were used to synthesize first-strand cDNA for TCR alpha and beta chains. To control for contamination, each cDNA library was double barcoded with a SMART-Mk sample barcode plus Illumina barcodes. TruSeq adapter sequences and Illumina sample barcodes were added in two successive PCR steps. TCR alpha and beta cDNA libraries were sequenced on the Illumina HiSeq platform with custom primers. In the original analysis: MiGEC processed the raw reads to extract unique molecular identifiers, while MiXCR was used to determine the CDR3 positions. Recombination models were inferred per individual with the repgenHMM and IGoR tools using an EM algorithm. The analysis of shared clonotypes was done with the tcR package in R, with sharing normalized by the product of cloneset sizes. To study raw recombination free of thymic and clonal selection effects, out-of-frame nonproductive sequences were analyzed. TCRdb trimmed the raw reads at Q25, called clones with MiXCR and kept productive beta chains. Rows are unified per CDR3 protein, each entry keeping the most common DNA and genes. Here the V and J calls rest on TCRdb's processing, not on the authors' analysis. In this sample the table shows a few hundred thousand distinct CDR3 sequences, around 12% of which occur a single time. 7.2% of the sample goes to the ten largest clones.

CDR1 and CDR2, looked up from the germline V gene, are SGDLS and YYNGEE. V is reduced by 0 bases and J by 5 bases, leaving a spacing of 2 bases between them. From the cysteine up to the phenylalanine, the CDR3 has a length of 11 residues. Only the CDR3 portion is preserved as DNA: 33 bases, with reading frame beginning at the first base. All donors were healthy Caucasians. The twin cohort comprised three pairs of female monozygotic twins, all aged roughly 18 to 29 years. CD4+ and CD8+ T cell populations were isolated with positive isolation kits from Invitrogen. Overall study outcomes, separate from this receptor: The excess sharing between twins in beta out-of-frame sequences was weaker because fewer shared sequences reduced the signal-to-noise ratio. Zero-insertion analyses could be partly confounded by invariant T cells such as MAIT and iNKT, although diverse VJ usage argued against such confounding for most clonotypes. Compared with coincidental sharing between unrelated individuals, out-of-frame TCR alpha sequences shared between twins showed an excess of sequences with low generation probability. Because the same donors could not be followed over many years, the conclusions relied on cross-sectional statistical analysis. Abundant cord blood beta clonotypes had fewer insertions, young adult naive repertoires showed a similar but weaker trend, and memory repertoires showed no such trend. In monozygotic twins, recombination models systematically underestimated out-of-frame TCR alpha sharing, but the models matched the sharing seen between unrelated individuals.

These data are also associated with another study on yellow fever vaccine responses in identical twins. In that second paper, the authors write: The T cell response to vaccination in identical twins was reported by the authors to appear partly convergent and partly personalized. The study precisely tracked vaccine-responding T cell clones in identical twins.

The origin of this receptor is a woman aged 18-29 years in good health. The sample was CD8+ T cells sorted from blood. The chain was built from TRBV9 and TRBJ2-5; the D gene lacks a confident call. The DNA sequence is TGTGCCAGCAGCGTAGTGGAGACCCAGTACTTC. Translated, this is CASSVVETQYF.